These 18 T cell receptor beta chains share one sample of origin, sequenced in a study of cytomegalovirus exposure and HLA in healthy donors (dated by TCRdb to the late 2010s). Library prep was done by the immunoSEQ multiplex PCR assay. For the multiplex PCR, a mixture combining 60 forward primers for TCR Vbeta segments and 13 reverse primers for TCR Jbeta segments was used. The source is immuneACCESS, and TCRdb retained only in-frame sequences with V and J called. Part of the clones is not carried over; for the studies checked, unresolved V genes explain less than half of this, and the remainder is unexplained. The sample records about 180,000 clones, 84% of which are singletons. The ten largest clones take up more than 0.85% of the sample. Sequencing used PBMCs. Receptors originate from a man aged 25-45 years in good health and CMV-seronegative.

The gene calls are TRBV5-1 and TRBJ2-3; 8 positions agree with TRBD2. The V segment lost 4 bases and the J segment 1 base; nucleotides outside the gene matches: 2. The CDR3 contains 14 residues. Germline V lookup: CDR1 SGHRS, CDR2 YFSETQ. The CDR3 spells CASSVLAGTDTQYF. The DNA of the CDR3 is TGCGCCAGCAGCGTACTAGCGGGCACAGATACGCAGTATTTT.

V is TRBV6-9 and J is TRBJ1-1, with D perhaps TRBD1 (5 bases). The CDR3 has 19 residues. The germline V gene encodes CDR1 MNHGY and CDR2 SVAAGI. V lost 8 bases and J lost 2, with 30 bases in between. In DNA form, the CDR3 reads TGTGCCAGCGGGGCCAGAGGTTCGAAGCAGGAGTACATCAACACTGAAGCTTTCTTT. Protein sequence: CASGARGSKQEYINTEAFF.

This chain links TRBV6-4 with TRBJ1-4, with TRBD1 matching 8 bases. From germline, CDR1 is MRHNA and CDR2 SNTAGT. The trim removed 6 bases at V and 4 bases at J, leaving 7 bases unmatched. This CDR3 has 15 residues. The DNA for the CDR3 is TGTGCCAGCAGGCGGACAGGGCGAAATAATGAAAAACTGTTTTTT. This sequence encodes CASRRTGRNNEKLFF.

The rearrangement joins TRBV5-1 to TRBJ1-1; maybe TRBD1 (6 bases). CDR3 size: 14 residues. Germline V gives CDR1 SGHRS, CDR2 YFSETQ. Trimming cost V 1 base and J 7 bases, with 14 bases left between them. CDR3 sequence reads: CASSLRGGASEAFF. CDR3 bases: TGCGCCAGCAGCTTGAGGGGGGGCGCAAGTGAAGCTTTCTTT.

The V gene is TRBV7-2, the J gene TRBJ1-1; D is undetermined. Per germline, CDR1 SGHTA and CDR2 FQGNSA. V dropped 0 bases and J dropped 2 bases, with 7 bases sitting between them. This CDR3 is built from 14 residues. The CDR3 nucleotides are TGTGCCAGCAGCTTAGCCCCGGTAAACACTGAAGCTTTCTTT. The encoded protein is CASSLAPVNTEAFF.

The genes are TRBV27 and TRBJ1-5; 9 bases fit TRBD1. Trimming at V came to 4 bases and at J to 8 bases, leaving 3 bases not matched to a gene. Germline loops: CDR1 MNHEY, CDR2 SMNVEV (reference sequence). The CDR3 has 13 amino acids. Here the CDR3 DNA reads TGTGCCAGCAGTTACGACAGGGGGAAGCCCCAGCATTTT. Protein product: CASSYDRGKPQHF.

The chain has TRBV19 and TRBJ2-1, with TRBD2 matching 8 bases. The CDR3 has 13 amino acids. V trimming: 3 bases; J trimming: 15 bases; junction bases outside the gene matches: 10. Germline CDR1 reads LNHDA; CDR2 reads SQIVND (reference sequence). The CDR3 is CASSIGLAGTPFF. The CDR3 nucleotides are TGTGCCAGTAGTATTGGTCTAGCGGGTACTCCGTTCTTC.

This chain joins TRBV30 and TRBJ2-2; D is undetermined. Germline CDR1 and CDR2: GTSNPN and SVGIG (reference sequence). Between the trimmed V and J ends, which lost 0 bases and 7 bases, there was a span of 9 bases. The CDR3 has 13 residues. CDR3: CAWSVRSVGELFF. CDR3 sequence (DNA): TGTGCCTGGAGTGTACGATCGGTCGGGGAGCTGTTTTTT.

This chain connects TRBV30 to TRBJ2-7; a weak D match, TRBD1 (5 bases). V gave up 1 base and J gave up 2 bases, with 12 bases separating them. CDR1 and CDR2 (germline): GTSNPN, SVGIG (reference sequence). The CDR3 covers 14 residues. Here the CDR3 DNA reads TGTGCCTGGAGTGGAACAGGATGGGCCTACGAGCAGTACTTC. Encoded protein: CAWSGTGWAYEQYF.

The chain is built from TRBV27 and TRBJ1-1; 10 positions match TRBD1. This CDR3 contains 16 residues. Germline-derived CDR1 and CDR2 are MNHEY and SMNVEV (reference sequence). Trimming at V came to 5 bases and at J to 3 bases, leaving 9 bases not matched to a gene. CDR3 residues: CASSQNRDRGYTEAFF. The DNA of the CDR3 is TGTGCCAGCAGTCAAAACCGGGACAGGGGTTACACTGAAGCTTTCTTT.

The chain recombines TRBV7-2 with TRBJ2-1; 11 nucleotides match TRBD2. Germline CDR1 SGHTA, CDR2 FQGNSA. This CDR3 is built from 17 residues. Losses at the gene ends were 7 bases for V and 7 bases for J; bases not matched to a gene: 15. In DNA, the CDR3 is TGTGCCAGCACCAAAAATCCTTTAGCGGGAGGGCGTAATGAGCAGTTCTTC. Translation: CASTKNPLAGGRNEQFF.

V is TRBV28 and J is TRBJ2-1, with D possibly matching TRBD1 (6 bases). The CDR3 length is 15 residues. The germline V gene encodes CDR1 MDHEN and CDR2 SYDVKM. V was pared by 5 bases and J by 4 bases, with 15 bases between. The chain's CDR3 is CASSLPDRDYNEQFF. As DNA, the CDR3 is TGTGCCAGCAGTCTCCCGGACAGAGATTACAATGAGCAGTTCTTC.

The chain joins TRBV5-1 to TRBJ1-1; 7 bases fit TRBD1. This CDR3 is built from 15 residues. Germline CDR1 is SGHRS and CDR2 is YFSETQ. Trimming took 3 bases from V and 2 from J; bases not matched to a gene: 7. The CDR3 spells CASSSPTGTNTEAFF. CDR3 nucleotide sequence: TGCGCCAGCAGCTCCCCGACAGGGACTAACACTGAAGCTTTCTTT.

The chain combines TRBV11-2 with TRBJ2-5; a possible D gene is TRBD2 (6 bases). The DNA end is more similar to TRBJ2-7, so the J call may be wrong. Germline V gives CDR1 SGHAT, CDR2 FQNNGV. This CDR3 is 15 amino acids long. The CDR3 is CASSLDIGTPYEQYF. CDR3 coding DNA: TGTGCCAGCAGCTTAGATATAGGGACTCCCTACGAGCAGTACTTC.

The chain joins TRBV5-1 to TRBJ2-2; TRBD1 agrees at 7 bases. V was clipped by 7 bases and J by 7 bases; unmatched bases: 10. Germline values: CDR1 SGHRS, CDR2 YFSETQ. The CDR3 consists of 14 residues. The CDR3 here is CASRTGPGDGELFF. In DNA form, the CDR3 reads TGCGCCAGCCGGACAGGCCCTGGTGACGGGGAGCTGTTTTTT.

The rearrangement uses TRBV7-9 and TRBJ2-5; the D gene is possibly TRBD2 (6 bases). The CDR3 is made up of 17 amino acids. Germline CDR1 reads SEHNR; CDR2 reads FQNEAQ (reference sequence). V dropped 4 bases and J dropped 4 bases, with 22 bases sitting between them. CDR3 nucleotides: TGTGCCAGCAGCTGGGGACTTCGAGGGAGTGGAGTAGAGACCCAGTACTTC. It encodes CASSWGLRGSGVETQYF.

The chain recombines TRBV28 with TRBJ2-1; D gene ambiguous. Germline CDR1 and CDR2: MDHEN and SYDVKM. V lost 5 bases to trimming and J lost 10 bases, with 9 bases between them. CDR3 size: 11 residues. CDR3 DNA sequence: TGTGCCAGCAGTCCTCGACAAGAGCAGTTCTTC. Residues: CASSPRQEQFF.

This rearrangement joins TRBV6-1 to TRBJ2-1, with TRBD2 identical over 11 bases. Germline V lookup: CDR1 MNHNS, CDR2 SASEGT. The V and J ends lost 6 bases and 4 bases, in that order; junction bases with no gene match: 2. The CDR3 runs 14 residues. For the CDR3, the DNA is TGTGCCAGCAGGCTAGCGGGGGGTTACAATGAGCAGTTCTTC. This sequence encodes CASRLAGGYNEQFF.